The 9 T cell receptor beta chains below were found in one sample sequenced in a study of shared clonotypes between healthy human individuals. TCRdb's copy holds only in-frame clones and misses some; the assay was immunoSEQ multiplex PCR. Of about 2.5 million clones listed, around 93% were seen once; the top ten hold approximately 0.39%. The specimen sequenced was naive CD4+ T cells from PBMCs. As for subset: CD45RA+ positively selected. Every receptor here comes from a man aged 18-30 years in good health. Some clones in this sample may be carry-over from other donors' samples.

As regards this clone: In the same sample, other DNA sequences code for this CDR3. CDR3: CASSPPGLAYEQYF. CDR3 DNA sequence: TGTGCCAGCTCACCACCCGGACTGGCCTACGAGCAGTACTTC. V usage is TRBV18 and J usage is TRBJ2-7; weak D call: TRBD2 (5 bases). The CDR3 is made up of 14 amino acids. CDR1 KGHSH and CDR2 LQKENI come from the germline V gene. V was clipped by 0 bases and J by 2 bases, with 8 bases between them.

The chain links TRBV6-1 to TRBJ1-5, with D possibly being TRBD1 (5 bases). The germline CDR1 and CDR2 sequences are MNHNS and SASEGT. Trimming stripped 1 base from V and 4 bases from J, with 8 bases between. This CDR3 has 14 amino acids. The CDR3 coding sequence is TGTGCCAGCAGTGAAGTGACAGTAAATCAGCCCCAGCATTTT. Its translation: CASSEVTVNQPQHF.

The rearrangement joins TRBV9 to TRBJ2-3; possible D gene TRBD1, 5 bases. V was pared by 5 bases and J by 5 bases, with 18 bases between. This CDR3 has 15 residues. Germline CDR1 SGDLS, CDR2 YYNGEE. The CDR3 spells CASSSQAGQGDTQYF. CDR3 nucleotides: TGTGCCAGCAGTTCGCAGGCAGGGCAGGGAGATACGCAGTATTTT.

This clone was seen once. The genes are TRBV4-1 and TRBJ2-4, with TRBD1 as a possible D gene (6 bases). Trimming shortened V by 4 bases and J by 9 bases, and 16 bases separated the two germline ends. This CDR3 is built from 14 residues. Germline V gene sequence: CDR1 MGHRA, CDR2 YSYEKL. CDR3 amino acids: CASSPIGQRGIQYF. As DNA, the CDR3 is TGCGCCAGCAGCCCGATAGGACAGAGGGGCATTCAGTACTTC.

The chain has TRBV2 and TRBJ2-7; a weak D match, TRBD1 (5 bases). The germline V gene encodes CDR1 SNHLY and CDR2 FYNNEI. CDR3 length: 14 residues. V lost 3 bases and J lost 1, with 10 bases in between. CDR3 protein: CASSDRGGSYEQYF. Written as DNA, the CDR3 is TGTGCCAGCAGTGATAGGGGCGGTTCCTACGAGCAGTACTTC.

The chain joins TRBV27 to TRBJ2-1, with 7 bases identical to TRBD2. The germline V gene encodes CDR1 MNHEY and CDR2 SMNVEV (reference sequence). Germline trimming cut 2 bases from V and 5 bases from J; bases unmatched to any gene: 15. This CDR3 contains 18 residues. The CDR3: CASSLGPGWGRENNEQFF. CDR3 nucleotide sequence: TGTGCCAGCAGTTTAGGTCCAGGGTGGGGGAGGGAGAACAATGAGCAGTTCTTC.

This chain connects TRBV7-8 to TRBJ2-7; TRBD2 is a possible D gene (6 bases). CDR1 is SGHVS, CDR2 FQNEAQ, per germline. This CDR3 has 15 amino acids. Trimming left V 5 bases short and J 1 base short, with 15 bases between. DNA for the CDR3: TGTGCCAGCAGCCAAGGGCGGGGTACGTCCTACGAGCAGTACTTC. Protein product: CASSQGRGTSYEQYF.

This chain connects TRBV5-1 to TRBJ2-6, with 10 nucleotides matching TRBD1. The germline CDR1 and CDR2 sequences are SGHRS and YFSETQ. CDR3 length: 16 amino acids. J gave up 6 bases and V 4 bases, and 7 bases lay outside the gene matches. For the CDR3, the DNA is TGCGCCAGCAGCCCGGACAGGGGGGGATTGGCCAACGTCCTGACTTTC. It is translated as CASSPDRGGLANVLTF.

The gene calls are TRBV9 and TRBJ2-1; unclear D gene. Germline lookup yields CDR1 SGDLS and CDR2 YYNGEE. Between the trimmed V and J ends, which lost 7 bases and 7 bases, there was a span of 15 bases. The CDR3 runs to 13 residues. The CDR3 sequence is CASGYMQSNEQFF. CDR3 coding DNA: TGTGCCAGCGGATATATGCAGAGTAATGAGCAGTTCTTC.